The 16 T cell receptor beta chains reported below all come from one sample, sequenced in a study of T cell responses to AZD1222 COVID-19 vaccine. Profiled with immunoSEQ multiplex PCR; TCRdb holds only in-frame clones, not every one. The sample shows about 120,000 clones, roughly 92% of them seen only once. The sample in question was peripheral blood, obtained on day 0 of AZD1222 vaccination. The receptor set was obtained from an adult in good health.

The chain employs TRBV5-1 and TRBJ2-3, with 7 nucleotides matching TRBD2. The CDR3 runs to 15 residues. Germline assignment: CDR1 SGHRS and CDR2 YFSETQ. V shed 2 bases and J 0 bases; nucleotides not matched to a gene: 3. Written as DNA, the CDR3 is TGCGCCAGCAGCTTTGGGACTATAAGCACAGATACGCAGTATTTT. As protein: CASSFGTISTDTQYF.

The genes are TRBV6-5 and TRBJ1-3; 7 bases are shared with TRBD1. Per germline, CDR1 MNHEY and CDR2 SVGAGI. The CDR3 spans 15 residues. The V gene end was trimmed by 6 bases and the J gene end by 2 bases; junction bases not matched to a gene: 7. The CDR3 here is CASSRGTDPGNTIYF. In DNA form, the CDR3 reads TGTGCCAGCAGCCGCGGGACAGACCCTGGAAACACCATATATTTT.

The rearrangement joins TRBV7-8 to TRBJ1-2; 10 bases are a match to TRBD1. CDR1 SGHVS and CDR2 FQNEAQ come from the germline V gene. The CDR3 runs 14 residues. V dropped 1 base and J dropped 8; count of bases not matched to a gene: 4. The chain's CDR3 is CASSLVGQGGGYTF. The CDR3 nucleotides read TGTGCCAGCAGCTTAGTTGGACAGGGGGGCGGCTACACCTTC.

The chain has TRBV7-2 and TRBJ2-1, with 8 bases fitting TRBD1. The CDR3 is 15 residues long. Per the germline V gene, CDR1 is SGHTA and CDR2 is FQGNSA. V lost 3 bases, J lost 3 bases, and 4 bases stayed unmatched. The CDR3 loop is CASSLDRAYYNEQFF. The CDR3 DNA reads TGTGCCAGCAGCTTGGACAGGGCCTACTACAATGAGCAGTTCTTC.

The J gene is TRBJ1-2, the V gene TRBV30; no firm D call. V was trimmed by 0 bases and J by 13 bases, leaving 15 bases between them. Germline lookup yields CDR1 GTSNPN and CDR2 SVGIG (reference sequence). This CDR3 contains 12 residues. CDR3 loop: CAWSVGRPPGTF. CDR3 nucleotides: TGTGCCTGGAGTGTAGGTCGCCCCCCCGGCACCTTC.

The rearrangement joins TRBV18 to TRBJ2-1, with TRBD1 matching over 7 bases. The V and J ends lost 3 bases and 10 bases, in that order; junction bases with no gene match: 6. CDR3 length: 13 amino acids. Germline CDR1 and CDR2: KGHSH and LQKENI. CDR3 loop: CASSPPGRGEQFF. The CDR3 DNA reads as TGTGCCAGCTCACCCCCAGGCAGGGGGGAGCAGTTCTTC.

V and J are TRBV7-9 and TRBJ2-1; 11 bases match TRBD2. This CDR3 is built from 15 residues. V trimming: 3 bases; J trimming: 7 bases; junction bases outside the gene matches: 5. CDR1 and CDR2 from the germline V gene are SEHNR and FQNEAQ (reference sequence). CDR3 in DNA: TGTGCCAGCAGCTTGAGGACTAGCGGGTCAAATGAGCAGTTCTTC. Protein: CASSLRTSGSNEQFF. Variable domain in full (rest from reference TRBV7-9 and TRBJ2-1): DTGVSQNPRHKITKRGQNVTFRCDPISEHNRLYWYRQTLGQGPEFLTYFQNEAQLEKSRLLSDRFSAERPKGSFSTLEIQRTEQGDSAMYLCASSLRTSGSNEQFFGPGTRLTVL.

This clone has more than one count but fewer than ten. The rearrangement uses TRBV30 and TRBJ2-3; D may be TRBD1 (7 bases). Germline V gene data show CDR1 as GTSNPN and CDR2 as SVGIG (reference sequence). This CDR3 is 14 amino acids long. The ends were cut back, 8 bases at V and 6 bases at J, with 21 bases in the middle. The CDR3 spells CARTRTGAGDTQYF. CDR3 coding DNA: TGTGCCCGCACAAGGACAGGAGCGGGCGATACGCAGTATTTT.

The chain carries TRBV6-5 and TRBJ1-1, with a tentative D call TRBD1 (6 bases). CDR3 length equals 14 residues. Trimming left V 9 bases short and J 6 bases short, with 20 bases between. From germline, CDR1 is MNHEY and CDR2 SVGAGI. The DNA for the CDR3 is TGTGCCAGTTCTATGGGGGGCTTTCGTTCTGAAGCTTTCTTT. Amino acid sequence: CASSMGGFRSEAFF.

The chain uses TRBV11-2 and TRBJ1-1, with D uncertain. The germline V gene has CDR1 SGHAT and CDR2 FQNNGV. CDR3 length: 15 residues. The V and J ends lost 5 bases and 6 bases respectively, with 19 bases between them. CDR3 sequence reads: CASSTSLPPGAEAFF. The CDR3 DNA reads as TGTGCCAGCAGCACCTCCCTTCCCCCCGGGGCTGAAGCTTTCTTT.

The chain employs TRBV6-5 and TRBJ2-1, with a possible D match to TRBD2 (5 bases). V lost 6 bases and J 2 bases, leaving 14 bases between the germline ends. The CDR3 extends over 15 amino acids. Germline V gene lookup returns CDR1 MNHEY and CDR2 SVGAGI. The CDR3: CASSLDSSTYNEQFF. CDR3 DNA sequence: TGTGCCAGCAGCTTGGACTCCAGCACCTACAATGAGCAGTTCTTC.

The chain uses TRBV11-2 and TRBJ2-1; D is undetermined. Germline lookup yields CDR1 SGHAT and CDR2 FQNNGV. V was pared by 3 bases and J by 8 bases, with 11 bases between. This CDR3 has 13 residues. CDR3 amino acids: CASSFTEGDEQFF. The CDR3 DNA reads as TGTGCCAGCAGCTTCACAGAAGGCGATGAGCAGTTCTTC.

In DNA, the CDR3 is TGTGCCAGCCGCGACAGGGTTGGGACCGGGGAGCTGTTTTTT. Its protein is CASRDRVGTGELFF. The chain recombines TRBV25-1 with TRBJ2-2; 7 bases agree with TRBD1. The CDR3 contains 14 residues. V lost 8 bases, J lost 5 bases, and 8 bases stayed unmatched. Germline values: CDR1 MGHDK, CDR2 SYGVNS.

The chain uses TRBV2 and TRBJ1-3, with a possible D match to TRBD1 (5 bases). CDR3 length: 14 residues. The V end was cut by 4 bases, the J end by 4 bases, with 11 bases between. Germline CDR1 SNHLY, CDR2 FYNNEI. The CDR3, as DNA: TGTGCCAGCAGTGTTCAGGGTTGGGGAAACACCATATATTTT. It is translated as CASSVQGWGNTIYF.

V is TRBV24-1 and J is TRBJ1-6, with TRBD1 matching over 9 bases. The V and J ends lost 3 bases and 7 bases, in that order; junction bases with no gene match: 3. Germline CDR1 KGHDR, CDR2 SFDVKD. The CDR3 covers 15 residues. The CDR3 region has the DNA TGTGCCACCAGTGATCGGGACAGGGTGAATTCACCCCTCCACTTT. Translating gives CATSDRDRVNSPLHF.

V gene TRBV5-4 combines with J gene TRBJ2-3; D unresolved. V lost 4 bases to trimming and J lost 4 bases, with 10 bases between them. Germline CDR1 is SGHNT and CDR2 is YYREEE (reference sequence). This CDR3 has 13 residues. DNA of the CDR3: TGTGCCAGCAGCCCCCATAACGCAGATACGCAGTATTTT. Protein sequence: CASSPHNADTQYF.